The rows below give T cell receptor beta chains drawn from one sample of a study of blood T cell repertoires in COVID-19. Produced via immunoSEQ multiplex PCR; TCRdb's table is partial and in-frame only. Among about 250,000 clones listed, about 86% were seen once. The sequenced sample consisted of peripheral blood. The receptor set was obtained from a man aged 40-50 years with active or convalescent COVID-19. Each CDR3 is given with its conserved first and last residue. The D gene is left open where the match is weak. Part of the rows lack a size; the others show once, few, many or a class for expanded clones.

>TRBV19|.|.|TRBJ1-1
TGTGCCAGTAGTATAGTCGGCAGGCTGAACACTGAAGCTTTCTTT
CASSIVGRLNTEAFF
>TRBV5-1|TRBD1|.|TRBJ2-1
TGCGCCAGCAGCTTGGCACCGGGACAGGGCTACAATGAGCAGTTCTTC
CASSLAPGQGYNEQFF
>TRBV5-5|.|once|TRBJ1-2
TGTGCCAGCAGCGCAAGACAGTTACCGAACTATGGCTACACCTTC
CASSARQLPNYGYTF
>TRBV6-6|TRBD1|.|TRBJ1-4
TGTGCCAGCAGTCACGCCGGGACAGGAGTCCCAACTAATGAAAAACTGTTTTTT
CASSHAGTGVPTNEKLFF
>TRBV5-1|.|.|TRBJ2-3
TGCGCCAGCAGCACGACTGGAGGACTCACAGATACGCAGTATTTT
CASSTTGGLTDTQYF
>TRBV27|TRBD2|.|TRBJ2-7
TGTGCCAGCAGTCGCAAACTAGCGGGGTCCTCCTACGAGCAGTACTTC
CASSRKLAGSSYEQYF
>TRBV29-1|.|.|TRBJ1-5
TGCAGCGTTCACGACAGGCCCGATCAGCCCCAGCATTTT
CSVHDRPDQPQHF
>TRBV23-1|.|.|TRBJ1-5
TGCGCCAGGCACCTGGGGGGAGAGGTGCCCCAGCATTTT
CARHLGGEVPQHF
>TRBV5-1|.|.|TRBJ1-2
TGCGCCAGCAGCTTGTCCGGGGGTCAGGACTATGGCTACACCTTC
CASSLSGGQDYGYTF
>TRBV23-1|TRBD2|.|TRBJ2-7
TGCGCCAGCACCTTCCAAAGGGCAGCTTTGGGCCTAGCGGGAGAGGAGCACTGTTCCGAGCAGTACTTC
CASTFQRAALGLAGEEHCSEQYF
>TRBV28|TRBD2|.|TRBJ2-3
TGTGCCCACCGAGCGGGGGGGGAGACAGATACGCAGTATTTT
CAHRAGGETDTQYF
>TRBV19|TRBD1|.|TRBJ1-4
TGTGCCAGTAGTATAGATCGGACAGGATCGGGGGAAAAACTGTTTTTT
CASSIDRTGSGEKLFF
>TRBV24-1|TRBD2|.|TRBJ2-2
TGTGCCACCAGTGCCAGACTAGCGGGAGCGAACACCGGGGAGCTGTTTTTT
CATSARLAGANTGELFF
>TRBV7-6|.|.|TRBJ2-5
TGTGCCAGCAGGAGTTCAGAGACCCAGTACTTC
CASRSSETQYF
>TRBV24-1|TRBD1|few|TRBJ2-7
TGTGCCACCAGTGAGGGACAGGGAAGGAGAGACGAGCAGTACTTC
CATSEGQGRRDEQYF